The clone carrying this TCR beta chain came up once. The antigen is undetermined. Distinct nucleotide sequences in the sample also encode this CDR3. This sample is drawn from a study of shared clonotypes between healthy human individuals. Study-wide context: Each donor's CD8 memory used one plate, CD8 naive two, each CD4 subset three.

General study results and limits: Sample collection involved blood only; tissue repertoires are likely different.

Authors' data handling: Filtering differed since immunoSEQ provided only junctions, with no quality scores. Here immunoSEQ multiplex PCR was the method, and the copy in TCRdb shows in-frame clones only, minus some. Clone size and the V and J calls come from that table; the DNA yielded D and trimming. The top ten clones hold 0.11% to 0.15% of a sample with roughly 2.5 million clones, just over 90% of them seen once. The germline gives CDR1 SGHRS, CDR2 YFSETQ. V shed 5 bases and J 0 bases; nucleotides not matched to a gene: 5. The CDR3 is 15 residues long. The chain joins TRBV5-1 to TRBJ1-1; TRBD1 matches 9 bases. The sequencing sample was made of naive CD4+ T cells sorted from blood. The subset denotes: CD45RA+ positively selected. The sequence derives from a man aged 18 to 30 in good health. For the CDR3, the DNA is TGCGCCAGCAGTCTTGGACAGGGGATGAACACTGAAGCTTTCTTT. Its protein product is CASSLGQGMNTEAFF. The full variable domain, with the rest looked up from reference TRBV5-1 and TRBJ1-1, is KAGVTQTPRYLIKTRGQQVTLSCSPISGHRSVSWYQQTPGQGLQFLFEYFSETQRNKGNFPGRFSGRQFSNSRSEMNVSTLELGDSALYLCASSLGQGMNTEAFFGQGTRLTVV.